The 24 T cell receptor beta chains reported below all come from one sample, sequenced in a study of T cell responses to AZD1222 COVID-19 vaccine. The assay was immunoSEQ multiplex PCR, and TCRdb's table has in-frame clones only and misses some. The sample carries roughly 120,000 clones, approximately 93% recorded once. The sample was peripheral blood, taken on day 0 of AZD1222 vaccination. These receptors originate from an adult in good health.

The V and J genes are TRBV5-1 and TRBJ2-5, with 9 bases lining up with TRBD1. In germline, CDR1 is SGHRS, CDR2 YFSETQ. Trimming at V came to 0 bases and at J to 7 bases, leaving 10 bases not matched to a gene. CDR3 length equals 16 residues. The CDR3 sequence: CASSLGDREPQGTQYF. In DNA form, the CDR3 reads TGCGCCAGCAGCTTGGGGGACAGGGAACCTCAGGGGACCCAGTACTTC.

This sequence joins TRBV6-4 and TRBJ2-3; 9 positions agree with TRBD2. The CDR3 runs to 14 residues. Trimming at V came to 4 bases and at J to 4 bases, leaving 3 bases not matched to a gene. CDR1 MRHNA and CDR2 SNTAGT come from the germline V gene. This chain's CDR3 is CASSATSGADTQYF. DNA of the CDR3: TGTGCCAGCAGTGCGACTAGCGGCGCAGATACGCAGTATTTT.

The chain is built from TRBV9 and TRBJ2-3, with D perhaps TRBD1 (5 bases). This CDR3 has 15 residues. Looked up from germline, CDR1 is SGDLS and CDR2 is YYNGEE. Deletions cut 3 bases from V and 6 bases from J, with 17 bases between. CDR3 in DNA: TGTGCCAGCAGCGGACGGACCAGGGCTCGGGATACGCAGTATTTT. It encodes CASSGRTRARDTQYF.

J is TRBJ2-3 and V is TRBV5-1; TRBD2 might be the D (6 bases). Between the trimmed V and J ends, which lost 4 bases and 4 bases, there was a span of 25 bases. CDR3 size: 18 residues. From germline, CDR1 is SGHRS and CDR2 YFSETQ. For the CDR3, the DNA is TGCGCCAGCAGCGCTGGGTCTGACGGGAGATGGGTCCCAGATACGCAGTATTTT. Residues: CASSAGSDGRWVPDTQYF. Complete variable domain (other parts from reference TRBV5-1 and TRBJ2-3): KAGVTQTPRYLIKTRGQQVTLSCSPISGHRSVSWYQQTPGQGLQFLFEYFSETQRNKGNFPGRFSGRQFSNSRSEMNVSTLELGDSALYLCASSAGSDGRWVPDTQYFGPGTRLTVL.

The chain links TRBV2 to TRBJ2-4; possibly TRBD2 for D (5 bases). V lost 9 bases to trimming and J lost 9 bases, with 18 bases between them. The CDR3 has 13 residues. Germline values: CDR1 SNHLY, CDR2 FYNNEI. The CDR3 is CASKTESEAIQYF. In nucleotides, the CDR3 is TGTGCCAGTAAGACCGAATCGGAGGCCATTCAGTACTTC.

The chain uses TRBV2 and TRBJ1-3; D is unresolved. Trimming stripped 8 bases from V and 4 bases from J, with 9 bases between. This CDR3 has 12 residues. Germline V gene sequence: CDR1 SNHLY, CDR2 FYNNEI. Written as DNA, the CDR3 is TGTGCCAGCTGTCAGGCCGGAAACACCATATATTTT. Encoded protein: CASCQAGNTIYF.

The chain links TRBV29-1 to TRBJ2-5; possible D gene TRBD2, 5 bases. CDR3 length equals 12 residues. CDR1 is SQVTM, CDR2 ANQGSEA, per germline. V shed 4 bases and J shed 2 bases, with 8 bases lying between them. This CDR3 reads CSVASTQETQYF. In DNA, the CDR3 is TGCAGCGTTGCTAGCACTCAAGAGACCCAGTACTTC.

V usage is TRBV10-3 and J usage is TRBJ1-2; the D gene is possibly TRBD1 (5 bases). CDR3 size: 13 residues. Trimming stripped 0 bases from V and 5 bases from J, with 7 bases between. In germline, CDR1 is ENHRY, CDR2 SYGVKD. The CDR3 bases are TGTGCCATCAGTGAGTCGGCAGGGTATGGCTACACCTTC. This codes for CAISESAGYGYTF.

The rearrangement uses TRBV10-2 and TRBJ1-2, with a tentative D call TRBD1 (5 bases). CDR1 WSHSY and CDR2 SAAADI come from the germline V gene. CDR3 size: 13 residues. Trimming took 7 bases from V and 6 from J, leaving 15 bases between them. Written as DNA, the CDR3 is TGCGCCAGCAAAAGGGGCGAGGGTGATGGCTACACCTTC. Its translation: CASKRGEGDGYTF.

This rearrangement joins TRBV12-5 to TRBJ2-7; 9 bases agree with TRBD1. CDR3 length: 15 amino acids. Germline CDR1 reads LGHNT; CDR2 reads FRNRAP. J lost 5 bases, V lost 1 base, and 6 bases had no gene match. The CDR3 reads CASGLARGQGHEQYF. The CDR3, as DNA: TGTGCTAGTGGTTTGGCCAGGGGACAGGGCCACGAGCAGTACTTC.

The V gene is TRBV5-5, the J gene TRBJ1-1; D is undetermined. Germline values: CDR1 SGHKS, CDR2 YYEKEE (reference sequence). Deletions cut 0 bases from V and 4 bases from J, with 10 bases between. This CDR3 spans 14 amino acids. The CDR3 DNA sequence: TGTGCCAGCAGCTTGGAACAGCCCGTCACTGAAGCTTTCTTT. Protein product: CASSLEQPVTEAFF.

The rearrangement uses TRBV19 and TRBJ1-5; maybe TRBD1 (5 bases). The V and J ends lost 3 bases and 4 bases respectively, with 10 bases between them. Germline V gene lookup returns CDR1 LNHDA and CDR2 SQIVND (reference sequence). The CDR3 spans 14 residues. For the CDR3, the DNA is TGTGCCAGTAGTATCAGGGTAGGGAATCAGCCCCAGCATTTT. Its translation is CASSIRVGNQPQHF.

The chain recombines TRBV7-2 with TRBJ1-2; TRBD1 aligns across 8 bases. This CDR3 comprises 16 residues. V shed 0 bases, J shed 3 bases, and the junction held 6 bases outside the gene matches. Germline loops: CDR1 SGHTA, CDR2 FQGNSA. The CDR3 nucleotides read TGTGCCAGCAGCTTAGCGGTAGGACAGGGATACTATGGCTACACCTTC. Protein sequence: CASSLAVGQGYYGYTF.

The count of this clone is one. The chain recombines TRBV28 with TRBJ2-7; 7 bases match TRBD1. The CDR3 is 15 residues long. Germline lookup yields CDR1 MDHEN and CDR2 SYDVKM. The V segment lost 6 bases and the J segment 0 bases; nucleotides outside the gene matches: 8. The CDR3 nucleotides read TGTGCCAGCAGCGAGGGACAGAGATACTCCTACGAGCAGTACTTC. Encoded protein: CASSEGQRYSYEQYF.

The rearrangement joins TRBV29-1 to TRBJ2-7; a possible D gene is TRBD1 (6 bases). V shed 4 bases and J shed 0 bases, with 10 bases lying between them. Germline lookup yields CDR1 SQVTM and CDR2 ANQGSEA. CDR3 length: 13 amino acids. The CDR3 reads CSVGTANSYEQYF. The CDR3 DNA sequence: TGCAGCGTTGGGACAGCGAACTCCTACGAGCAGTACTTC.

This clone was detected only once. The chain carries TRBV5-1 and TRBJ2-5, with a possible D match to TRBD1 (5 bases). The V gene's germline CDR1 is SGHRS and CDR2 YFSETQ. The length of the CDR3 is 15 residues. The germline V and J ends were trimmed by 0 bases and 2 bases, with 11 bases remaining between them. The CDR3 reads CASSLDRRIQETQYF. The CDR3 nucleotides read TGCGCCAGCAGCTTGGACAGGAGAATTCAAGAGACCCAGTACTTC.

V usage is TRBV4-1 and J usage is TRBJ2-1; D is possibly TRBD1 (5 bases). Germline V gene sequence: CDR1 MGHRA, CDR2 YSYEKL. Trimming pared 0 bases from V and 2 bases from J, leaving 11 bases between. The CDR3 covers 16 residues. CDR3 DNA: TGCGCCAGCAGCCAAGACCGGGTAGGGGCCTACAATGAGCAGTTCTTC. This translates into CASSQDRVGAYNEQFF.

This rearrangement joins TRBV15 to TRBJ2-1, with 10 positions matching TRBD2. Per the germline V gene, CDR1 is LNHNV and CDR2 is YYDKDF (reference sequence). This CDR3 contains 17 residues. V shed 0 bases, J shed 4 bases, and the junction held 6 bases outside the gene matches. CDR3 sequence: CATSRDASGSSYNEQFF. CDR3 DNA sequence: TGTGCCACCAGCAGAGATGCTAGCGGGAGTTCTTACAATGAGCAGTTCTTC.

This chain uses TRBV10-3 with TRBJ2-1; D possibly corresponds to TRBD2 (6 bases). The germline gives CDR1 ENHRY, CDR2 SYGVKD. The CDR3 is 13 residues long. Trimming pared 0 bases from V and 6 bases from J, leaving 6 bases between. CDR3 coding DNA: TGTGCCATCAGTGAGTCGGGAGGCAATGAGCAGTTCTTC. This translates into CAISESGGNEQFF.

The rearrangement uses TRBV23-1 and TRBJ1-3; no clear D gene. TRBV23-1 is given ORF status, its function remaining uncertain. The V end was cut by 7 bases, the J end by 0 bases, with 10 bases between. The CDR3 covers 14 residues. CDR3 in DNA: TGCGCCAGCATGAGGGATAGCTCTGGAAACACCATATATTTT. This gives the protein CASMRDSSGNTIYF.

The gene calls are TRBV7-7 and TRBJ1-2; D uncertain. The CDR3 has 10 residues. The V gene's germline CDR1 is SSHAT and CDR2 FNYEAQ (reference sequence). V was cut by 9 bases and J by 7 bases, with 9 bases left in between. For the CDR3, the DNA is TGTGCCAGTCCTTGGGGTGGCTACACCTTC. This codes for CASPWGGYTF.

The chain uses TRBV28 and TRBJ1-1; D might be TRBD1 (5 bases). The germline V and J ends were trimmed by 2 bases and 1 base, with 23 bases remaining between them. Germline CDR1 reads MDHEN; CDR2 reads SYDVKM. The CDR3 has 19 residues. CDR3 coding DNA: TGTGCCAGCAGTTTAAAGTGGCTCAAAGGGGCCAGGCAGAACACTGAAGCTTTCTTT. This codes for CASSLKWLKGARQNTEAFF.

This chain uses TRBV9 with TRBJ2-6, with a possible D match to TRBD1 (6 bases). Between the trimmed V and J ends, which lost 3 bases and 3 bases, there was a span of 22 bases. The CDR3 extends over 19 amino acids. Per the germline V gene, CDR1 is SGDLS and CDR2 is YYNGEE. CDR3 coding DNA: TGTGCCAGCAGCGCCCACCCCAGGGGAGAGGTCTTTGGGGCCAACGTCCTGACTTTC. As protein: CASSAHPRGEVFGANVLTF.

The chain recombines TRBV5-1 with TRBJ2-5; D might be TRBD1 (6 bases). From germline, CDR1 is SGHRS and CDR2 YFSETQ. Trimming removed 4 bases from V and 0 bases from J, with 13 bases in between. CDR3 size: 15 residues. This CDR3 is CASSHGQTYQETQYF. The CDR3 DNA follows: TGCGCCAGCAGCCACGGACAGACGTACCAAGAGACCCAGTACTTC.